This T cell receptor beta chain was retrieved from a study of blood T cell repertoires in COVID-19. Libraries were prepared by immunoSEQ multiplex PCR; TCRdb keeps only in-frame clonotypes and omits some of them. The sample has some 310,000 clones, around 86% seen once. Germline-derived CDR1 and CDR2 are KGHSH and LQKENI. V was clipped by 4 bases and J by 0 bases, with 7 bases between them. CDR3 size: 14 residues. The receptor was derived from a man aged 50 to 59 with active or convalescent COVID-19. The source material was peripheral blood. V usage is TRBV18 and J usage is TRBJ1-5, with TRBD1 as a possible D gene (6 bases). In DNA form, the CDR3 reads TGTGCCAGCTCACGGACAGATAGCAATCAGCCCCAGCATTTT. Its translation: CASSRTDSNQPQHF.